The 3 T cell receptor beta chains listed next were all sequenced from one sample in a study of CD8 T cells in Susac syndrome. With random hexamers, reverse transcription was performed on about 0.5 to 1 ug of RNA. MiXCR, applied by TCRdb to the immunoSEQ multiplex PCR reads, yields one record per CDR3 protein. The sample carries around 170,000 distinct CDR3 sequences, almost 96% recorded once. The material sequenced was CD4+ T cells from PBMCs. The source of these receptors is a human donor with Susac syndrome.

This CDR3 is CASSLSDYEQYF. In nucleotides, the CDR3 is TGCGCCAGCAGCTTGTCGGATTACGAGCAGTACTTC. The rearrangement joins TRBV5-1 to TRBJ2-7; D uncertain. This CDR3 comprises 12 residues. The V end was cut by 1 base, the J end by 4 bases, with 6 bases between. Germline V gene data show CDR1 as SGHRS and CDR2 as YFSETQ.

The chain employs TRBV29-1 and TRBJ2-1; a weak D match, TRBD2 (6 bases). The germline CDR1 and CDR2 sequences are SQVTM and ANQGSEA. Trimming shortened V by 5 bases and J by 8 bases, and 19 bases separated the two germline ends. There are 14 residues in the CDR3. This chain's CDR3 is CSVTTRGGVDEQFF. DNA for the CDR3: TGCAGCGTTACGACAAGGGGAGGAGTCGATGAGCAGTTCTTC.

This clonotype was counted once. The chain couples TRBV7-2 to TRBJ2-5, with a weak D call TRBD2 (5 bases). The germline CDR1 and CDR2 sequences are SGHTA and FQGNSA. Trimming took off 5 bases at V and 3 bases at J, with 10 bases between the two ends. The CDR3 has 13 residues. The CDR3 DNA sequence: TGTGCCAGCAGCCGGGGAAACGAAGAGACCCAGTACTTC. Translation: CASSRGNEETQYF. Together with reference TRBV7-2 and TRBJ2-5, the CDR3 gives the full variable domain: GAGVSQSPSNKVTEKGKDVELRCDPISGHTALYWYRQSLGQGLEFLIYFQGNSAPDKSGLPSDRFSAERTGGSVSTLTIQRTQQEDSAVYLCASSRGNEETQYFGPGTRLLVL.